Listed below are T cell receptor beta chains from one sample, sequenced in a study of shared clonotypes between healthy human individuals. The repertoire was sequenced with immunoSEQ multiplex PCR; TCRdb's copy has only in-frame clones and lacks some. Here the sample spans approximately 340,000 clones, about 73% being singletons. Specimen: memory CD4+ T cells sorted from blood. These receptors were taken from a man aged 25-40 years in good health. Each CDR3 is given with its conserved first and last residue. Fields, in order: CDR3 length, D gene, clone size, V gene, J gene, CDR3 protein, CDR3 DNA. D genes are given only for firm matches. Only part of the rows carry a size: once, few, many, or a class if the clone is expanded.

17	TRBD2	many	TRBV18	TRBJ2-1	CASSPSHPVSAGGPTLF	TGTGCCAGCTCACCATCCCACCCAGTTTCAGCGGGAGGGCCTACCCTCTTC
15	-	few	TRBV5-5	TRBJ2-1	CASSLAEGTFDEQFF	TGTGCCAGCAGCTTGGCCGAGGGGACATTTGATGAGCAGTTCTTC
14	TRBD1	-	TRBV5-1	TRBJ2-5	CASSYRGSRETQYF	TGCGCCAGCAGTTACAGGGGCTCCCGGGAGACCCAGTACTTC
11	-	-	TRBV6-6	TRBJ2-3	CASQSRDTQYF	TGTGCCAGCCAATCACGAGATACGCAGTATTTT
13	-	-	TRBV6-1	TRBJ2-7	CASRNGGSYEQYF	TGTGCCAGCAGGAACGGCGGATCCTACGAGCAGTACTTC
14	-	once	TRBV5-5	TRBJ1-5	CASSLAGSNQPQHF	TGTGCCAGCAGCTTGGCAGGTAGCAATCAGCCCCAGCATTTT
12	-	-	TRBV7-8	TRBJ2-7	CASSPGIYEQYF	TGTGCCAGCAGCCCAGGGATCTACGAGCAGTACTTC
14	-	few	TRBV7-3	TRBJ2-7	CASSTRNRSPEQYF	TGTGCCAGCAGCACACGAAATCGGTCCCCCGAGCAGTACTTC
17	TRBD1	-	TRBV10-3	TRBJ1-3	CAISEGGTGLLGNTIYF	TGTGCCATCAGTGAGGGGGGGACAGGGCTGCTTGGAAACACCATATATTTT
14	-	once	TRBV7-9	TRBJ2-7	CASSSTVPLYEQYF	TGTGCCAGCAGCTCGACCGTACCCCTTTACGAGCAGTACTTC
12	-	-	TRBV9	TRBJ2-3	CASSVSTDTQYF	TGTGCCAGCAGCGTGAGCACAGATACGCAGTATTTT
15	-	-	TRBV10-1	TRBJ2-1	CASSEGGGDYNEQFF	TGCGCCAGCAGTGAGGGCGGCGGGGATTACAATGAGCAGTTCTTC
15	TRBD2	-	TRBV6-1	TRBJ2-3	CASSKTSKRTDTQYF	TGTGCCAGCAGTAAGACTAGCAAACGCACAGATACGCAGTATTTT
16	-	-	TRBV6-6	TRBJ2-3	CASSTHRAASTDTQYF	TGTGCCAGCAGTACCCACAGGGCGGCTAGCACAGATACGCAGTATTTT
15	TRBD1	-	TRBV11-2	TRBJ2-6	CASSPQGSGANVLTF	TGTGCCAGCAGCCCACAGGGGTCTGGGGCCAACGTCCTGACTTTC
16	TRBD2	-	TRBV7-8	TRBJ2-3	CASSLNAGGPSDTQYF	TGTGCCAGCAGCTTAAATGCGGGAGGGCCCTCAGATACGCAGTATTTT
15	-	once	TRBV4-2	TRBJ1-5	CASSQDRGLNQPQHF	TGTGCCAGCAGCCAAGATCGCGGGCTCAATCAGCCCCAGCATTTT
15	TRBD2	few	TRBV7-2	TRBJ2-1	CASSLAGLDYNEQFF	TGTGCCAGCAGCTTGGCGGGACTAGACTACAATGAGCAGTTCTTC
18	-	-	TRBV5-1	TRBJ1-4	CASSPQDRTFATNEKLFF	TGCGCCAGCAGCCCTCAGGACAGAACCTTCGCAACTAATGAAAAACTGTTTTTT
15	-	once	TRBV18	TRBJ2-5	CASSPTGAGWETQYF	TGTGCCAGCTCACCAACGGGCGCCGGGTGGGAGACCCAGTACTTC
19	TRBD2	-	TRBV19	TRBJ2-5	CASTRPGTSGSSSRKTQYF	TGTGCCAGTACCAGACCTGGGACTAGCGGGAGTAGTTCTCGGAAGACCCAGTACTTC
13	-	-	TRBV7-2	TRBJ1-2	CASSLFRDYGYTF	TGTGCCAGCAGCTTATTCAGGGACTATGGCTACACCTTC
15	TRBD2	-	TRBV29-1	TRBJ2-1	CSVGGLAGVYNEQFF	TGCAGCGTTGGGGGACTAGCGGGAGTATACAATGAGCAGTTCTTC
12	-	many	TRBV6-5	TRBJ1-1	CASRSRGTEAFF	TGTGCCAGCAGATCACGGGGCACTGAAGCTTTCTTT
15	-	-	TRBV10-3	TRBJ1-2	CAISEQNKNWDGYTF	TGTGCCATCAGTGAGCAAAACAAGAATTGGGATGGCTACACCTTC
11	TRBD2	once	TRBV27	TRBJ2-3	CASSLGGLLHF	TGTGCCAGCAGTTTGGGGGGACTACTCCATTTT
13	TRBD1	once	TRBV7-7	TRBJ2-1	CASSLNRDSQQFF	TGTGCCAGCAGCTTAAATCGGGACAGCCAGCAGTTCTTC
14	-	-	TRBV19	TRBJ2-3	CASSTAPSTDTQYF	TGTGCCAGTAGTACAGCACCTAGCACAGATACGCAGTATTTT
14	-	-	TRBV9	TRBJ1-2	CASSAEHSRYGYTF	TGTGCCAGCAGCGCGGAGCATAGCCGTTATGGCTACACCTTC
16	TRBD2	-	TRBV27	TRBJ2-7	CASSLNLRLAGREQYF	TGTGCCAGCAGTTTAAACCTACGACTAGCGGGACGCGAGCAGTACTTC
13	TRBD1	-	TRBV27	TRBJ2-5	CASRPQGRETQYF	TGTGCCAGCAGACCACAGGGGCGGGAGACCCAGTACTTC
11	-	-	TRBV20-1	TRBJ2-7	CSAKYSYEQYF	TGCAGTGCTAAGTACAGCTACGAGCAGTACTTC
13	-	-	TRBV29-1	TRBJ1-5	CSVRDNHNQPQHF	TGCAGCGTTAGGGATAACCACAATCAGCCCCAGCATTTT
17	-	-	TRBV21-1	TRBJ2-2	CASSPPTTCENTGELFF	TGTGCCAGCAGCCCTCCGACCACGTGCGAAAACACCGGGGAGCTGTTTTTT
13	-	few	TRBV19	TRBJ1-4	CASRGRINEKLFF	TGTGCCAGTAGGGGACGGATTAATGAAAAACTGTTTTTT
17	-	-	TRBV12-1	TRBJ2-3	CASSFWATSGRPDTQYF	TGTGCCAGCAGCTTTTGGGCCACTAGCGGGAGGCCAGATACGCAGTATTTT
16	TRBD1	-	TRBV5-1	TRBJ1-2	CASSFGQGVLSDGYTF	TGCGCCAGCAGCTTTGGACAGGGAGTTCTAAGCGACGGCTACACCTTC
14	-	-	TRBV7-8	TRBJ2-7	CASSQALADYEQYF	TGTGCCAGCAGCCAGGCACTAGCCGACTACGAGCAGTACTTC
15	-	-	TRBV5-1	TRBJ2-7	CASMDPGRATYEQYF	TGCGCCAGCATGGATCCCGGCAGGGCAACCTACGAGCAGTACTTC
17	TRBD1	-	TRBV5-1	TRBJ2-7	CASSLALGQIVSYEQYF	TGCGCCAGCAGCTTGGCCTTGGGACAGATAGTCTCCTACGAGCAGTACTTC
19	TRBD2	-	TRBV5-4	TRBJ2-2	CASSPRGASGSWTTGELFF	TGTGCCAGCAGCCCTCGGGGGGCTAGCGGGAGTTGGACGACCGGGGAGCTGTTTTTT
17	TRBD2	-	TRBV11-2	TRBJ2-3	CASSPAGGPGNTDTQYF	TGTGCCAGCAGCCCAGCGGGAGGGCCGGGAAACACAGATACGCAGTATTTT
14	TRBD1	-	TRBV5-1	TRBJ1-5	CASSLTGGDQPQHF	TGCGCCAGCAGCTTAACAGGGGGAGATCAGCCCCAGCATTTT
14	-	-	TRBV6-5	TRBJ1-4	CASSYSKVNEKLFF	TGTGCCAGCAGTTACTCGAAAGTCAATGAAAAACTGTTTTTT